This TCR beta chain was obtained from a study of blood T cells in healthy people across ages. Broader study findings: More naive CD4+ cells and higher diversity were found in long-lived than in aged donors.

J lost 9 bases, V lost 4 bases, and 12 bases had no gene match. Germline V gene sequence: CDR1 SNHLY, CDR2 FYNNEI. This CDR3 has 15 residues. This clonotype turned up a few times. The antigen remains unidentified. Through a sample-barcoded 5' primer and a J-beta primer mix, a second PCR was run for roughly 6 to 11 cycles. Researchers report that a template-switch adaptor with 12 random nucleotides tagged each cDNA molecule. TCRdb processed the 5' RACE reads anew with MiXCR; each CDR3 protein has one entry. Of about 640,000 distinct CDR3 sequences in the sample, around 43% were seen once. Sequenced sample: blood. The receptor was isolated from a man older than 75 in good health. The chain employs TRBV2 and TRBJ2-1, with TRBD2 identical over 7 bases. CDR3 bases: TGTGCCAGCAGTGGTGGCGGTGCGGGGGTAGGTGAGCAGTTCTTC. Amino acids: CASSGGGAGVGEQFF.